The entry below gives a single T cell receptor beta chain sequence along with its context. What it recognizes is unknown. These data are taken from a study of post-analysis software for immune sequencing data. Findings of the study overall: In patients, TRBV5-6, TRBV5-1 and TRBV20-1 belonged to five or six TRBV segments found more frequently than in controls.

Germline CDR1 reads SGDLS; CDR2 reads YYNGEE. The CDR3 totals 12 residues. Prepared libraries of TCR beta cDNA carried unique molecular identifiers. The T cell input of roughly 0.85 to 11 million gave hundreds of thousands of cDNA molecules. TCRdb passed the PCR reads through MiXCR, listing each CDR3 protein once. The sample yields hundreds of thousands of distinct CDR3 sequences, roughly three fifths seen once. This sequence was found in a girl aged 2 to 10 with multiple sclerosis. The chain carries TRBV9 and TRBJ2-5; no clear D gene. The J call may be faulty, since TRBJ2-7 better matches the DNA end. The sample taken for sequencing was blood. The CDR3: CASSSRDYEQYF. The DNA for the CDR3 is TGTGCCAGCAGCTCACGTGACTACGAGCAGTACTTC.